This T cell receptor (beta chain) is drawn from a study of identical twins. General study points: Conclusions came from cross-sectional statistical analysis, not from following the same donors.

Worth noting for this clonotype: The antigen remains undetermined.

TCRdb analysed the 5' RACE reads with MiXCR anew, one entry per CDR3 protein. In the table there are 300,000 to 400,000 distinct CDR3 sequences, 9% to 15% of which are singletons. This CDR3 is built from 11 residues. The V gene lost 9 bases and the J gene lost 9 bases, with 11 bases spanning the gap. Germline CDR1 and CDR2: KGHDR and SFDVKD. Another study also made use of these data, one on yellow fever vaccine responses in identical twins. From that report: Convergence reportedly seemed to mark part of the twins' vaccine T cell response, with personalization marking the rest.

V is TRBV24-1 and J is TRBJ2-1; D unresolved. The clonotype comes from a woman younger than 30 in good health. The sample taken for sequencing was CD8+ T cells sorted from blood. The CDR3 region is CATGMAAEQFF. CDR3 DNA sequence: TGTGCCACCGGGATGGCGGCTGAGCAGTTCTTC.